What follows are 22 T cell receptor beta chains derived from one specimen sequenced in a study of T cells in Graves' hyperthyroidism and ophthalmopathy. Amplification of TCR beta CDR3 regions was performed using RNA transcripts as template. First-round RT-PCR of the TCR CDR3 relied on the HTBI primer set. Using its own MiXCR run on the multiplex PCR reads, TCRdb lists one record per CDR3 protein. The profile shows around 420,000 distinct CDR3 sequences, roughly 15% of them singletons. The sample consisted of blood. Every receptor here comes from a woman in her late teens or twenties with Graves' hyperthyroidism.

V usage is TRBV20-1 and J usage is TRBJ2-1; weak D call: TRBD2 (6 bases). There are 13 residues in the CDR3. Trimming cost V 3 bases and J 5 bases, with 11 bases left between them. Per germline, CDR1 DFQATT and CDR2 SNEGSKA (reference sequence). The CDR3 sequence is CSARRDWNNEQFF. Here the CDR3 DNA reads TGCAGTGCTAGGAGGGACTGGAACAATGAGCAGTTCTTC.

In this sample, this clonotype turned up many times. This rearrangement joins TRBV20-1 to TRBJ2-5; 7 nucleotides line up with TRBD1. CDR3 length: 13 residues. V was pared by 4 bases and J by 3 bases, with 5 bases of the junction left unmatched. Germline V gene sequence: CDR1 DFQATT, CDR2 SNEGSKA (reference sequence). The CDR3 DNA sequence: TGCAGTGCTACCCGGGGACAGAAAGAGACCCAGTACTTC. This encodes CSATRGQKETQYF.

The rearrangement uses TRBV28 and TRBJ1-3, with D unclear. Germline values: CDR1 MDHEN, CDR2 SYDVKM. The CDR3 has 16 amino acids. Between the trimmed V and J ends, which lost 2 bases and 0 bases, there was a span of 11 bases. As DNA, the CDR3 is TGTGCCAGCAGTTTAGTCCTGAAGTCCTCTGGAAACACCATATATTTT. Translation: CASSLVLKSSGNTIYF.

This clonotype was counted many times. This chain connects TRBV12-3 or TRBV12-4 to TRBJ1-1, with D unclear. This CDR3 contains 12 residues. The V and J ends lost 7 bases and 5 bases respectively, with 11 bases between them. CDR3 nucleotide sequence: TGTGCCAGCAATAGGGTAGAGACTGAAGCTTTCTTT. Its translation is CASNRVETEAFF.

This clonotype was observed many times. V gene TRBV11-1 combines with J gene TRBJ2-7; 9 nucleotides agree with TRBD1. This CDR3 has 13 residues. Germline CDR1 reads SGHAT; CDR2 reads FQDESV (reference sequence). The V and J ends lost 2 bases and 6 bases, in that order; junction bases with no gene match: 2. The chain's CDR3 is CASSLTDRGEQYF. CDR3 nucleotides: TGTGCCAGCAGCTTAACGGACAGGGGCGAGCAGTACTTC.

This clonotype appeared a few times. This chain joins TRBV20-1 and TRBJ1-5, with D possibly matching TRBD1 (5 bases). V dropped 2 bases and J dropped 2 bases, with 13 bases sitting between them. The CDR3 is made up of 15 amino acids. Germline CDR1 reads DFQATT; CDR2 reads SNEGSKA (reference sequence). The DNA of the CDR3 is TGCAGTGCTAGACCAGGGTCCCGCGGCAATCAGCCCCAGCATTTT. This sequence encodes CSARPGSRGNQPQHF.

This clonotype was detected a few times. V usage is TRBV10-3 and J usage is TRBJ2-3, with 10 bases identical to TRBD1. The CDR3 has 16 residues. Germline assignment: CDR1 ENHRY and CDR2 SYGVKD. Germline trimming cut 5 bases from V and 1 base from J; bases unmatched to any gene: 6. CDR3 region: CAISYGQGDRTDTQYF. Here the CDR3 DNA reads TGTGCCATCAGTTATGGACAGGGGGACCGCACAGATACGCAGTATTTT.

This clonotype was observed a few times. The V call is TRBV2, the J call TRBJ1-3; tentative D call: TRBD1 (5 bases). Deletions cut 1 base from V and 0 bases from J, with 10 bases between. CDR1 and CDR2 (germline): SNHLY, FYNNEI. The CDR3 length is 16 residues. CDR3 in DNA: TGTGCCAGCAGTGAAGAACAGGAGATCTCTGGAAACACCATATATTTT. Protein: CASSEEQEISGNTIYF. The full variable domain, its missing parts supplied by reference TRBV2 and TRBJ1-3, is EPEVTQTPSHQVTQMGQEVILRCVPISNHLYFYWYRQILGQKVEFLVSFYNNEISEKSEIFDDQFSVERPDGSNFTLKIRSTKLEDSAMYFCASSEEQEISGNTIYFGEGSWLTVV.

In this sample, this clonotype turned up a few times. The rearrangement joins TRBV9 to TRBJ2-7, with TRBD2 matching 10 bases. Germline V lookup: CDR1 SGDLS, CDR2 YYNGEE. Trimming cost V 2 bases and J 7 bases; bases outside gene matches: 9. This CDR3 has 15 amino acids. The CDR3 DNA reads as TGTGCCAGCAGCGTGGACCCGGCAGCGGGAGGGGAGCAGTACTTC. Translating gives CASSVDPAAGGEQYF. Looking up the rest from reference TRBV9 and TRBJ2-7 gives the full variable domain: DSGVTQTPKHLITATGQRVTLRCSPRSGDLSVYWYQQSLDQGLQFLIQYYNGEERAKGNILERFSAQQFPDLHSELNLSSLELGDSALYFCASSVDPAAGGEQYFGPGTRLTVT.

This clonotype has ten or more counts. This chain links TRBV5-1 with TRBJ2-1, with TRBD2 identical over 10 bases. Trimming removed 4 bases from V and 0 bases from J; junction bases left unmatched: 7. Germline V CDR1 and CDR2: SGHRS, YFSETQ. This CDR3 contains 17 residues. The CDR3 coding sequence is TGCGCCAGCAGCGCCGGACTAGCGGCACTCTCCTACAATGAGCAGTTCTTC. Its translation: CASSAGLAALSYNEQFF.

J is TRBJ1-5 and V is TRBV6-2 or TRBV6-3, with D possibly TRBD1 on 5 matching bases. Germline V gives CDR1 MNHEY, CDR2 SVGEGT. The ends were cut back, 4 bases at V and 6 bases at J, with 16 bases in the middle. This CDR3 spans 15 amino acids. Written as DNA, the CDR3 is TGTGCCAGCAGTTTTGAGGGGAGAGCAATTCAGCCCCAGCATTTT. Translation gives CASSFEGRAIQPQHF.

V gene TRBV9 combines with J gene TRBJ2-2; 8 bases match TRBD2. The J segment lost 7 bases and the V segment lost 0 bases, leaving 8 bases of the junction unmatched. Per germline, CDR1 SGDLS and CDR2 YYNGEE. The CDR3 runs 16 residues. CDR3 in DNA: TGTGCCAGCAGCGTAGATTTAGCGGGACCGCTCGGGGAGCTGTTTTTT. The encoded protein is CASSVDLAGPLGELFF.

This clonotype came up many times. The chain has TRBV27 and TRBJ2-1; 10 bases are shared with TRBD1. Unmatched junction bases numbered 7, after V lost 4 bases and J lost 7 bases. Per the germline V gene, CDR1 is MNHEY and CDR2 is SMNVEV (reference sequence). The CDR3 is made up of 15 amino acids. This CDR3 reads CASSSYPDRGNEQFF. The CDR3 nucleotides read TGTGCCAGCAGTTCCTACCCGGACAGGGGGAATGAGCAGTTCTTC.

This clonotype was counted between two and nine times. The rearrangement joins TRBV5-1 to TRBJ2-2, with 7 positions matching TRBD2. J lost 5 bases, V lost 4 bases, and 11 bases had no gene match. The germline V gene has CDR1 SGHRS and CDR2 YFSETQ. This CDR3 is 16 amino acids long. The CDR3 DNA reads TGCGCCAGCAGCCCTTTTGCGGGAGTCGGGACCGGGGAGCTGTTTTTT. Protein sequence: CASSPFAGVGTGELFF.

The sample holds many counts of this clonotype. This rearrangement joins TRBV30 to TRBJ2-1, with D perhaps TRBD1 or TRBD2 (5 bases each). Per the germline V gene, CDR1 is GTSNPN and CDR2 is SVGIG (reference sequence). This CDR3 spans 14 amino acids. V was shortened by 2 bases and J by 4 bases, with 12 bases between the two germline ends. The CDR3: CAWSSGTKYNEQFF. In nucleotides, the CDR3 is TGTGCCTGGAGTTCCGGGACGAAATACAATGAGCAGTTCTTC.

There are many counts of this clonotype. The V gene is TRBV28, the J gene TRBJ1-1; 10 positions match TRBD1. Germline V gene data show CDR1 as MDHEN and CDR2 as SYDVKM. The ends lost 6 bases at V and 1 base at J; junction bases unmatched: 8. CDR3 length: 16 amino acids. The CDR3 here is CASRRQGARANTEAFF. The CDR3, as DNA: TGTGCCAGCAGACGACAGGGGGCAAGGGCGAACACTGAAGCTTTCTTT.

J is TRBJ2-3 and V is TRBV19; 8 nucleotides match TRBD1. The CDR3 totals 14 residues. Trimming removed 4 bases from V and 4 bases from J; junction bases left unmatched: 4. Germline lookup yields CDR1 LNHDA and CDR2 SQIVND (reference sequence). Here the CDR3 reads CASSTQGGADTQYF. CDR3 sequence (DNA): TGTGCCAGTAGTACACAGGGGGGCGCAGATACGCAGTATTTT. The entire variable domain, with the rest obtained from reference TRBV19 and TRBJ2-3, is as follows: DGGITQSPKYLFRKEGQNVTLSCEQNLNHDAMYWYRQDPGQGLRLIYYSQIVNDFQKGDIAEGYSVSREKKESFPLTVTSAQKNPTAFYLCASSTQGGADTQYFGPGTRLTVL.

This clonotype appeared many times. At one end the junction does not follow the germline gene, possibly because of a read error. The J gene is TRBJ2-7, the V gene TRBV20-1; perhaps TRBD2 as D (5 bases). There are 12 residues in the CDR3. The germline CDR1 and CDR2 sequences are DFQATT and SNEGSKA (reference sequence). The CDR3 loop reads CSTSSGAYEQYF. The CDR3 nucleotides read TGCAGTACTAGTTCAGGAGCCTACGAGCAGTACTTC.

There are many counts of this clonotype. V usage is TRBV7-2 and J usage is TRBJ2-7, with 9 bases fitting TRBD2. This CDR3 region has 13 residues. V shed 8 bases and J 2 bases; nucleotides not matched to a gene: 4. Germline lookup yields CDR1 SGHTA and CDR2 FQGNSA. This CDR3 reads CASSTSGPYEQYF. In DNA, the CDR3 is TGTGCCAGCTCCACTAGCGGGCCCTACGAGCAGTACTTC. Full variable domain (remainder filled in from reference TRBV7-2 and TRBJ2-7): GAGVSQSPSNKVTEKGKDVELRCDPISGHTALYWYRQSLGQGLEFLIYFQGNSAPDKSGLPSDRFSAERTGGSVSTLTIQRTQQEDSAVYLCASSTSGPYEQYFGPGTRLTVT.

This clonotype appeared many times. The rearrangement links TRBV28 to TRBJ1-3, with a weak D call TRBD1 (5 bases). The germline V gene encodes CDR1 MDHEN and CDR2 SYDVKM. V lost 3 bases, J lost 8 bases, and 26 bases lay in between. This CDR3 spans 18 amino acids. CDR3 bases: TGTGCCAGCAGTTTTCGGGTTTTAGGGACCGGTCGGGGCGACACCATATATTTT. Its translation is CASSFRVLGTGRGDTIYF.

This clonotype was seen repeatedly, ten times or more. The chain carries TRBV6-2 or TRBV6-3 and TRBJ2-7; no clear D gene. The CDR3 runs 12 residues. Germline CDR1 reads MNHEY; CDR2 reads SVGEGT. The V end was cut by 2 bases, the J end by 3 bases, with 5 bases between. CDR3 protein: CASSYPSYEQYF. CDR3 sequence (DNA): TGTGCCAGCAGTTACCCTAGCTACGAGCAGTACTTC.

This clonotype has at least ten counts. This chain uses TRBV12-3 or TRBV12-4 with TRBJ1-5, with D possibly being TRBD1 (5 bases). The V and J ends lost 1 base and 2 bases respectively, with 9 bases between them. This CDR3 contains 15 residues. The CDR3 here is CASSLGQGGNQPQHF. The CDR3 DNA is TGTGCCAGCAGTTTAGGGCAGGGCGGCAATCAGCCCCAGCATTTT.